This is a list of T cell receptor beta chains from one sample in a study of CD8+ T cells in alopecia areata. Sequencing was performed with immunoSEQ multiplex PCR; in TCRdb, only in-frame clones are kept and a portion is missing. The data hold about 190,000 clones, with approximately 57% observed a single time. The sequencing used CD4+ T cells sorted from blood, collected at week 24, from a patient treated with tofacitinib. The receptors shown here come from a human donor with alopecia areata. Both conserved end residues are part of each CDR3. A D gene is named only where the DNA matches it firmly. Clone size, where shown, is once, few, many, or a class for clones that have expanded.

clone size	D gene	J gene	V gene	CDR3 protein	CDR3 DNA
-	-	TRBJ1-1	TRBV7-3	CASSFQGKTEAFF	TGTGCCAGCAGCTTTCAGGGGAAGACTGAAGCTTTCTTT
few	-	TRBJ2-1	TRBV30	CAWSVGGSSYNEQFF	TGTGCCTGGAGTGTAGGGGGGAGCTCCTACAATGAGCAGTTCTTC
few	-	TRBJ1-1	TRBV29-1	CSAPAAGRNTEAFF	TGCAGCGCCCCAGCAGCGGGACGGAACACTGAAGCTTTCTTT
few	-	TRBJ2-7	TRBV13	CASSLGLRGRTSSYEQYF	TGTGCCAGCAGCTTAGGCCTTAGGGGGAGAACGAGCTCCTACGAGCAGTACTTC
few	-	TRBJ1-1	TRBV7-9	CASSNHRAMNTEAFF	TGTGCCAGCAGCAACCACAGGGCGATGAACACTGAAGCTTTCTTT
few	-	TRBJ2-7	TRBV7-6	CASSLDAGIAYEQYF	TGTGCCAGCAGCTTAGATGCGGGTATAGCCTACGAGCAGTACTTC
-	-	TRBJ1-2	TRBV7-2	CASSLRAYGYTF	TGTGCCAGCAGCTTAAGAGCTTATGGCTACACCTTC
-	TRBD2	TRBJ2-3	TRBV9	CASSVGTSGGLGTQYF	TGTGCCAGCAGCGTAGGAACTAGCGGGGGGCTCGGTACGCAGTATTTT
few	TRBD1	TRBJ2-3	TRBV6-5	CASSDRGDTQYF	TGTGCCAGCAGCGACAGGGGAGATACGCAGTATTTT
-	TRBD1	TRBJ1-1	TRBV25-1	CASSGPGTGGEAFF	TGTGCCAGCAGTGGACCCGGGACAGGGGGTGAAGCTTTCTTT
-	TRBD1	TRBJ1-2	TRBV2	CASLKGQGYGYTF	TGTGCCAGCCTAAAGGGACAGGGTTATGGCTACACCTTC
-	-	TRBJ1-1	TRBV6-1	CASLVRENTEAFF	TGTGCCTCGTTAGTCCGGGAAAACACTGAAGCTTTCTTT
-	-	TRBJ1-2	TRBV7-2	CASSLVGSGYTF	TGTGCCAGCAGCTTAGTAGGGTCAGGCTACACCTTC
once	-	TRBJ2-5	TRBV30	CAWNGAGGETQYF	TGTGCCTGGAATGGGGCAGGGGGGGAGACCCAGTACTTC
-	-	TRBJ1-1	TRBV6-5	CASSYGGTGANTEAFF	TGTGCCAGCAGTTACGGTGGGACGGGGGCGAACACTGAAGCTTTCTTT
-	TRBD1	TRBJ1-2	TRBV6-6	CASSRDRGDGYTF	TGTGCCAGCAGTCGCGACAGGGGTGATGGCTACACCTTC
-	-	TRBJ2-1	TRBV29-1	CSVGPSSYNEQFF	TGCAGCGTTGGACCCAGCTCCTACAATGAGCAGTTCTTC
-	-	TRBJ1-3	TRBV29-1	CSVTYRSSGNTIYF	TGCAGCGTTACATACAGGAGCTCTGGAAACACCATATATTTT
-	TRBD2	TRBJ2-4	TRBV30	CAWRGRGGQVNIQYF	TGTGCCTGGAGAGGGCGGGGGGGCCAAGTAAACATTCAGTACTTC
-	-	TRBJ1-4	TRBV30	CAWRSGLGVFF	TGTGCCTGGAGATCCGGGTTAGGGGTGTTTTTT
-	-	TRBJ2-1	TRBV7-2	CASSLDGSSYNEQFF	TGTGCCAGCAGCTTAGACGGGAGCTCCTACAATGAGCAGTTCTTC
-	-	TRBJ2-4	TRBV29-1	CSVTTGAKNIQYF	TGCAGCGTGACCACAGGAGCCAAAAACATTCAGTACTTC
-	-	TRBJ2-2	TRBV5-6	CASSYTSNTGELFF	TGTGCCAGCAGCTACACTTCGAACACCGGGGAGCTGTTTTTT
once	TRBD2	TRBJ2-7	TRBV4-3	CASSQEGSGGTYEQYF	TGCGCCAGCAGCCAAGAGGGTAGCGGGGGAACCTACGAGCAGTACTTC